This TCR beta chain is drawn from a study of blood T cell repertoires in COVID-19. As for the study in general: Material from acute and convalescent COVID-19 was sourced from the United States, Italy and Spain. T cells, B-cell-depleted T cells, or PBMCs provided the cDNA or gDNA that served as material.

Authors' methods: The assay estimated nucleated cells by amplifying reference gene primers. Method: immunoSEQ multiplex PCR; TCRdb's copy keeps in-frame clones and lacks some. V, J and clone size are taken as reported in that table, and D and trimming were inferred from the DNA itself. The sample lists 95,000 to 150,000 clones, roughly 88% occurring once. The junction had 4 bases not matched to a gene; V was cut back by 0 bases and J by 5 bases. This CDR3 comprises 15 residues. The germline V gene has CDR1 MGHRA and CDR2 YSYEKL. The sequenced sample was peripheral blood. The chain combines TRBV4-1 with TRBJ1-1; 9 positions agree with TRBD1. The sequence was obtained from a woman of 80 years or more with acute or convalescent COVID-19. This chain's CDR3 is CASSQDRTGDTEAFF. CDR3 in DNA: TGCGCCAGCAGCCAAGATCGGACAGGGGATACTGAAGCTTTCTTT.